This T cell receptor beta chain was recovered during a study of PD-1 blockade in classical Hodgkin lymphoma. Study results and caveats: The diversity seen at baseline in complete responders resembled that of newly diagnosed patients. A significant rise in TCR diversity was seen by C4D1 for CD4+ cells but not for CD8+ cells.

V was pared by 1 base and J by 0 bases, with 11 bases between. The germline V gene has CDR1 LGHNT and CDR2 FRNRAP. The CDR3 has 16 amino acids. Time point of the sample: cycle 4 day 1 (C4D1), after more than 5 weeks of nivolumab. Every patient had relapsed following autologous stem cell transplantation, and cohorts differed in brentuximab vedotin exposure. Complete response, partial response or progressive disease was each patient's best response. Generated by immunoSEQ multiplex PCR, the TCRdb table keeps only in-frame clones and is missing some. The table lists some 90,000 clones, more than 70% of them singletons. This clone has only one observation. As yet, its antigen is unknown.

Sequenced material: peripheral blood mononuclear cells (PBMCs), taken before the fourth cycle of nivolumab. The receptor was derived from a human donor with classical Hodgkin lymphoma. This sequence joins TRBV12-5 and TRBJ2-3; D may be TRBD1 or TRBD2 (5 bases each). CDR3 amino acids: CASGLGGSTSTDTQYF. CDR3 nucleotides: TGTGCTAGTGGTTTGGGGGGGTCGACTAGCACAGATACGCAGTATTTT. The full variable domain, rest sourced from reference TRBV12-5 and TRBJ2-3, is DARVTQTPRHKVTEMGQEVTMRCQPILGHNTVFWYRQTMMQGLELLAYFRNRAPLDDSGMPKDRFSAEMPDATLATLKIQPSEPRDSAVYFCASGLGGSTSTDTQYFGPGTRLTVL.